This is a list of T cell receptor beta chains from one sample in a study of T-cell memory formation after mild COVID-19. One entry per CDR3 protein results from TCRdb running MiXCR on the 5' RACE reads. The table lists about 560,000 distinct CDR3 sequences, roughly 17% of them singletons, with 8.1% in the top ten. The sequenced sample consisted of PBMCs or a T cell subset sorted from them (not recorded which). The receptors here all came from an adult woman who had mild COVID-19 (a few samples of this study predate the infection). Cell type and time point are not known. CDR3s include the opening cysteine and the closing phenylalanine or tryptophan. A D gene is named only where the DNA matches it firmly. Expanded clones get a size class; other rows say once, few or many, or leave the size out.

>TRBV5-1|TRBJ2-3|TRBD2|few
CASSEVIAGVDTQYF
TGCGCCAGCAGCGAGGTAATAGCGGGAGTGGATACGCAGTATTTT
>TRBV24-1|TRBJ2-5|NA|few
CATSDQKRDSETQYF
TGTGCCACCAGTGATCAAAAACGGGATTCGGAGACCCAGTACTTC
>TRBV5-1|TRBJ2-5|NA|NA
CASSLGRAAAQETQYF
TGCGCCAGCAGCTTGGGGAGGGCGGCAGCACAAGAGACCCAGTACTTC
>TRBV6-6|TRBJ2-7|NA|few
CASSYSIRDYEQYF
TGTGCCAGCAGTTACTCGATCCGCGACTACGAGCAGTACTTC
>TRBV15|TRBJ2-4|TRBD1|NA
CATSRNRGSTKNIQYF
TGTGCCACCAGCAGGAACAGGGGGTCGACCAAAAACATTCAGTACTTC
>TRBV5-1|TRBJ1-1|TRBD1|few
CASVRWTGGGTEAFF
TGCGCCAGCGTTCGGTGGACAGGGGGGGGCACTGAAGCTTTCTTT
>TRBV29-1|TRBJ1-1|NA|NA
CSVAIQGGTEAFF
TGCAGCGTCGCGATACAGGGAGGGACTGAAGCTTTCTTT
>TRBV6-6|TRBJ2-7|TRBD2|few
CASSYSFTSGTYEQYF
TGTGCCAGCAGTTACTCCTTCACTAGCGGGACCTACGAGCAGTACTTC
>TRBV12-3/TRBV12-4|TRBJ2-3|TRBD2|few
CASSFPRLAGGLTDTQYF
TGTGCCAGCAGTTTCCCCCGACTAGCGGGAGGTTTAACAGATACGCAGTATTTT
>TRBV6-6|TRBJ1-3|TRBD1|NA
CASSYHPRDRDGVNTIYF
TGTGCCAGCAGTTACCACCCCCGGGACAGGGATGGTGTAAACACCATATATTTT
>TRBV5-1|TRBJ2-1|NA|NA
CASSLLGLSYNEQFF
TGCGCCAGCAGCCTGCTGGGCCTCTCCTACAATGAGCAGTTCTTC
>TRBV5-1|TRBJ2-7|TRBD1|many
CASSLTGVDEQYF
TGCGCCAGCAGCCTGACAGGGGTCGACGAGCAGTACTTC
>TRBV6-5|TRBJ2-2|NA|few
CASSYDSGTHANTGELFF
TGTGCCAGCAGTTACGACTCCGGGACTCACGCGAACACCGGGGAGCTGTTTTTT
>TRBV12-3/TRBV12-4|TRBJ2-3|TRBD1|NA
CASRDRVGTDTQYF
TGTGCCAGCAGGGACAGGGTGGGCACAGATACGCAGTATTTT
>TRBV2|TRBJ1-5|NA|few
CASSEWGSGNQPQHF
TGTGCCAGCAGTGAGTGGGGTTCTGGCAATCAGCCCCAGCATTTT
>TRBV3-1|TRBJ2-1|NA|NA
CASSQLYNEQFF
TGTGCCAGCAGCCAACTCTACAATGAGCAGTTCTTC
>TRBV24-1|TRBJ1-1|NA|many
CATMGASNTEAFF
TGTGCCACCATGGGGGCGAGTAACACTGAAGCTTTCTTT
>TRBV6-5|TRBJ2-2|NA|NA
CASSKPGPTGELFF
TGTGCCAGCTCAAAGCCGGGTCCGACCGGGGAGCTGTTTTTT
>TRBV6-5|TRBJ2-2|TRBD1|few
CASRRTGRTGELFF
TGTGCCAGCAGGCGGACAGGGCGCACCGGGGAGCTGTTTTTT
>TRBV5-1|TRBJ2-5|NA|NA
CASRSSAGPGETQYF
TGCGCCAGCCGTTCTTCTGCAGGGCCGGGAGAGACCCAGTACTTC
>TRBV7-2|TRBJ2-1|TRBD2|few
CASSQNQGLAWGDEQFF
TGTGCCAGCAGCCAAAACCAGGGACTAGCCTGGGGGGATGAGCAGTTCTTC
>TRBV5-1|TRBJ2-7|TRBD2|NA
CASRSGLAGSYEQYF
TGCGCCAGCAGATCCGGACTAGCGGGGTCCTACGAGCAGTACTTC
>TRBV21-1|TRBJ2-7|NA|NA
CASSNGAF
TGTGCCAGCAGCAACGGGGCGTTC
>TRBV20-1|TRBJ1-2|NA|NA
CSAHYSGSYGYTF
TGCAGTGCGCACTACAGCGGGTCCTATGGCTACACCTTC
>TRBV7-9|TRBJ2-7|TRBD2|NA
CASSLGRGGDEQYF
TGTGCCAGCAGCTTAGGGCGGGGGGGCGACGAGCAGTACTTC
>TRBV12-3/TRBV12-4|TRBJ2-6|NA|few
CASSRTESGANVLTF
TGTGCCAGCAGTCGAACCGAGTCTGGGGCCAACGTCCTGACTTTC
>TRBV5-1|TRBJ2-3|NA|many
CASSLEKPTDTQYF
TGCGCCAGCAGCTTGGAGAAGCCCACAGATACGCAGTATTTT
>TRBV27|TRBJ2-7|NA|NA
CASSQTMKYEQYF
TGTGCCAGCAGTCAGACGATGAAGTACGAGCAGTACTTC
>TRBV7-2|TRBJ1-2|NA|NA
CASSSRTGKYGYTF
TGTGCCAGCAGCTCCCGAACAGGGAAGTATGGCTACACCTTC
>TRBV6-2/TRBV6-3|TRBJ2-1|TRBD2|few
CASSYSGRGEQFF
TGTGCCAGCAGTTACTCGGGGAGGGGTGAGCAGTTCTTC
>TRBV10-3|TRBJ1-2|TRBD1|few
CAISDTGGQDYGYTF
TGTGCCATCAGTGACACAGGGGGCCAGGACTATGGCTACACCTTC
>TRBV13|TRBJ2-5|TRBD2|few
CASSGSEKTSGVGETQYF
TGTGCCAGCAGCGGATCAGAAAAGACTAGCGGGGTAGGAGAGACCCAGTACTTC
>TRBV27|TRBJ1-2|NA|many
CASSPAWLGYGYTF
TGTGCCAGCAGCCCCGCCTGGCTGGGCTATGGCTACACCTTC
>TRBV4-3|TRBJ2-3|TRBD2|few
CASSHGRDTQYF
TGCGCCAGCAGCCACGGGAGGGATACGCAGTATTTT
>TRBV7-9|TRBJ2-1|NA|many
CASSLQAYNEQFF
TGTGCCAGCAGCTTGCAGGCTTACAATGAGCAGTTCTTC
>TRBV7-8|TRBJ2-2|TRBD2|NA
CASSLALAGDTGELFF
TGTGCCAGCAGCTTAGCGCTAGCGGGAGACACCGGGGAGCTGTTTTTT
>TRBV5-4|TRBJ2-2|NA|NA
CASSLIRGTANTGELFF
TGTGCCAGCAGCCTCATACGGGGGACAGCGAACACCGGGGAGCTGTTTTTT
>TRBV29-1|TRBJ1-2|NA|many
CSVLSWAITGDYGYTF
TGCAGCGTCCTTTCATGGGCCATAACGGGAGACTATGGCTACACCTTC
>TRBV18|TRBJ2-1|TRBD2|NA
CASSPQTSGSYNEQFF
TGTGCCAGCTCACCTCAAACTAGCGGCTCCTACAATGAGCAGTTCTTC
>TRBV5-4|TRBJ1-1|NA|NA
CASHWGDTEAFF
TGTGCCAGCCATTGGGGGGATACTGAAGCTTTCTTT
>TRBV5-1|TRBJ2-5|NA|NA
CASSLNRGPRETQYF
TGCGCCAGCAGCCTTAATCGGGGGCCAAGGGAGACCCAGTACTTC
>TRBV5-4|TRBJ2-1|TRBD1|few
CASSVRDRGLNEQFF
TGTGCCAGCAGCGTCCGGGACAGGGGGCTCAATGAGCAGTTCTTC
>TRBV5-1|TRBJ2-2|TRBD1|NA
CASSATGDTGELFF
TGCGCCAGCAGCGCGACAGGGGACACCGGGGAGCTGTTTTTT
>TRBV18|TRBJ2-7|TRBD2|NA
CASSLSTGTSATRSYEQYF
TGTGCCAGCTCACTTTCAACCGGGACTAGCGCCACTCGCTCCTACGAGCAGTACTTC
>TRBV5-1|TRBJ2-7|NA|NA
CASSLSPGEYYEQYF
TGCGCCAGCAGCCTAAGCCCCGGGGAGTACTACGAGCAGTACTTC